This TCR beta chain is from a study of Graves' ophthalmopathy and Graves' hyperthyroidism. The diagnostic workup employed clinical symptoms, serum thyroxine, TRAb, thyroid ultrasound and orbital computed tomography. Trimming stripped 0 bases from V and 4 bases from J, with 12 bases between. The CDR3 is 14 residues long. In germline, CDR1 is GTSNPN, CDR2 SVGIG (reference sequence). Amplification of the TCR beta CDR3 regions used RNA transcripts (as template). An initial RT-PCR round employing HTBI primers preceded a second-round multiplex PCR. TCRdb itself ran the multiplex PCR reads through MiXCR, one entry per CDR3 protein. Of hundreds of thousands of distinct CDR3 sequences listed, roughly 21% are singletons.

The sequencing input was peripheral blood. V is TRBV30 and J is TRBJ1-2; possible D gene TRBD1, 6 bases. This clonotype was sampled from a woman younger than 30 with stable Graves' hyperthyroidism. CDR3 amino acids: CAWSVVGGSYGYTF. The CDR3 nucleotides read TGTGCCTGGAGTGTCGTAGGGGGAAGCTATGGCTACACCTTC.